The rows below give T cell receptor beta chains drawn from one sample of a study of Graves' ophthalmopathy and Graves' hyperthyroidism. Each CDR3 protein is one row after TCRdb ran MiXCR on the multiplex PCR reads. The data show about 400,000 distinct CDR3 sequences, roughly 18% seen once. The sequenced sample consisted of peripheral blood. These TCRs come from a woman aged 18 to 35 with Graves' ophthalmopathy. Each CDR3 is given with its conserved first and last residue. D genes are given only for firm matches. Size is omitted from some rows. Given values are once, few, many or a class for expanded clones.

V gene: TRBV20-1
J gene: TRBJ2-7
clone size: many
D gene: -
CDR3 protein: CSARDLPEQYF
CDR3 DNA: TGCAGTGCTAGAGACCTGCCCGAGCAGTACTTC

V gene: TRBV20-1
J gene: TRBJ2-5
clone size: many
D gene: -
CDR3 protein: CSASPSSQRGTQYF
CDR3 DNA: TGCAGTGCTAGTCCGTCTAGCCAAAGAGGGACCCAGTACTTC

V gene: TRBV6-2/TRBV6-3
J gene: TRBJ1-1
clone size: many
D gene: -
CDR3 protein: CASSTIRNRQSEAFF
CDR3 DNA: TGTGCCAGCAGCACCATCAGGAATCGACAGTCTGAAGCTTTCTTT

V gene: TRBV6-5
J gene: TRBJ2-5
clone size: many
D gene: TRBD1
CDR3 protein: CASSYGRGETQYF
CDR3 DNA: TGTGCCAGCAGTTACGGCAGGGGGGAGACCCAGTACTTC

V gene: TRBV6-1
J gene: TRBJ1-3
clone size: -
D gene: -
CDR3 protein: CASSESHGRGNTIYF
CDR3 DNA: TGTGCCAGCAGTGAAAGCCATGGCAGGGGAAACACCATATATTTT

V gene: TRBV6-5
J gene: TRBJ2-5
clone size: many
D gene: -
CDR3 protein: CASSYGFRGETQYF
CDR3 DNA: TGTGCCAGCAGTTACGGTTTTCGGGGAGAGACCCAGTACTTC

V gene: TRBV6-1
J gene: TRBJ2-7
clone size: -
D gene: -
CDR3 protein: CASRKGRKTYEQYF
CDR3 DNA: TGTGCCAGCCGGAAGGGACGAAAAACCTACGAGCAGTACTTC

V gene: TRBV6-5
J gene: TRBJ1-1
clone size: many
D gene: -
CDR3 protein: CASSYGEGVTEAFF
CDR3 DNA: TGTGCCAGCAGTTACGGCGAGGGTGTCACTGAAGCTTTCTTT

V gene: TRBV20-1
J gene: TRBJ2-5
clone size: many
D gene: -
CDR3 protein: CSARDLAQGRETQYF
CDR3 DNA: TGCAGTGCTAGAGATTTAGCGCAGGGTCGTGAGACCCAGTACTTC

V gene: TRBV14
J gene: TRBJ1-2
clone size: many
D gene: -
CDR3 protein: CASSQVGGDVMGYGYTF
CDR3 DNA: TGTGCCAGCAGCCAAGTGGGGGGCGACGTTATGGGTTATGGCTACACCTTC

V gene: TRBV5-1
J gene: TRBJ2-5
clone size: many
D gene: -
CDR3 protein: CASSLALTAPLKETQYF
CDR3 DNA: TGCGCCAGCAGCTTGGCCCTCACAGCCCCCCTTAAAGAGACCCAGTACTTC

V gene: TRBV28
J gene: TRBJ1-1
clone size: many
D gene: -
CDR3 protein: CASSFPPWRSHEAFF
CDR3 DNA: TGTGCCAGCAGTTTCCCCCCTTGGCGATCACATGAAGCTTTCTTT

V gene: TRBV2
J gene: TRBJ1-1
clone size: many
D gene: -
CDR3 protein: CASSALRGPNTEAFF
CDR3 DNA: TGTGCCAGCAGTGCCCTCAGGGGCCCGAACACTGAAGCTTTCTTT

V gene: TRBV18
J gene: TRBJ1-1
clone size: -
D gene: -
CDR3 protein: CASSPGDTPNTEAFF
CDR3 DNA: TGTGCCAGCTCACCTGGGGACACACCGAACACTGAAGCTTTCTTT

V gene: TRBV6-2/TRBV6-3
J gene: TRBJ2-7
clone size: few
D gene: TRBD1
CDR3 protein: CASIGTGTGSEQYF
CDR3 DNA: TGTGCCAGCATTGGGACAGGGACTGGGAGCGAGCAGTACTTC

V gene: TRBV28
J gene: TRBJ1-6
clone size: many
D gene: -
CDR3 protein: CASSLVVQGFYEQGWNSPLHF
CDR3 DNA: TGTGCCAGCAGTTTAGTTGTGCAGGGATTTTATGAACAGGGCTGGAATTCACCCCTCCACTTT

V gene: TRBV7-2
J gene: TRBJ2-7
clone size: many
D gene: -
CDR3 protein: CASSPPASYEQYF
CDR3 DNA: TGTGCCAGCAGCCCCCCGGCCTCCTACGAGCAGTACTTC

V gene: TRBV7-2
J gene: TRBJ1-1
clone size: many
D gene: -
CDR3 protein: CASSTPTGRNTEAFF
CDR3 DNA: TGTGCCAGCAGCACACCTACAGGGAGGAACACTGAAGCTTTCTTT

V gene: TRBV6-1
J gene: TRBJ2-2
clone size: many
D gene: TRBD2
CDR3 protein: CASSATSGNTGELFF
CDR3 DNA: TGTGCCAGCAGTGCTACTAGCGGGAACACCGGGGAGCTGTTTTTT

V gene: TRBV20-1
J gene: TRBJ1-2
clone size: many
D gene: -
CDR3 protein: CSARRALYGYTF
CDR3 DNA: TGCAGTGCTAGGCGGGCGCTCTATGGCTACACCTTC

V gene: TRBV9
J gene: TRBJ1-1
clone size: many
D gene: -
CDR3 protein: CASSVVSSLVNTEAFF
CDR3 DNA: TGTGCCAGCAGCGTAGTGAGCAGCCTCGTGAACACTGAAGCTTTCTTT

V gene: TRBV12-3/TRBV12-4
J gene: TRBJ1-1
clone size: few
D gene: -
CDR3 protein: CASSLRVPNTEAFF
CDR3 DNA: TGTGCCAGCAGTTTACGGGTGCCGAACACTGAAGCTTTCTTT

V gene: TRBV20-1
J gene: TRBJ1-2
clone size: -
D gene: -
CDR3 protein: CSAKQGNGYTF
CDR3 DNA: TGCAGTGCTAAGCAGGGGAATGGCTACACCTTC

V gene: TRBV7-6
J gene: TRBJ2-7
clone size: -
D gene: TRBD2
CDR3 protein: CASSPGTSGVEGEQYF
CDR3 DNA: TGTGCCAGCAGCCCCGGGACTAGCGGGGTGGAAGGCGAGCAGTACTTC